One sample yielded the 14 T cell receptor beta chains listed below, sequenced in a study of Ad26.COV2.S vaccination and SARS-CoV-2 variants. Measured with immunoSEQ multiplex PCR; TCRdb has only the in-frame clones, and not every one. The data show fewer than 300,000 clones, over 75% seen once. Treatment given: around 19 received Ad26.COV2.S at low or high dose, single or two shots; roughly five received placebo; per-sample allocation not given. Material that was analyzed had been drawn on day 63 after the first vaccine or placebo injection. The material was peripheral blood, obtained in a trial of Ad26.COV2.S vaccine versus placebo. These receptors all stem from a person aged 18-65 years who received the Ad26.COV2.S COVID-19 vaccine or a placebo.

The genes are TRBV5-1 and TRBJ2-2, with D perhaps matching TRBD1 or TRBD2 (5 bases each). Germline loops: CDR1 SGHRS, CDR2 YFSETQ. The ends were cut back, 0 bases at V and 4 bases at J, with 13 bases in the middle. The CDR3 spans 16 residues. In DNA form, the CDR3 reads TGCGCCAGCAGCTTGGGCCCAATTGGGGGCACCGGGGAGCTGTTTTTT. It yields the protein CASSLGPIGGTGELFF.

The J gene is TRBJ2-2, the V gene TRBV7-2; D ambiguous. Germline CDR1 SGHTA, CDR2 FQGNSA. Trimming cost V 4 bases and J 8 bases, with 11 bases left between them. There are 13 residues in the CDR3. Here the CDR3 DNA reads TGTGCCAGCAGCTCGGGCCTGTCGGGGGAGCTGTTTTTT. Translated, it gives CASSSGLSGELFF.

This clone was recorded once. The rearrangement joins TRBV21-1 to TRBJ1-6; the DNA was not used to check the table's D call, TRBD1. TRBV21-1 is termed a pseudogene. The CDR3 runs 18 residues. This CDR3 reads CASSIDRDRGPYNSPLHF. The CDR3 DNA reads TGTGCCAGCAGCATCGACCGGGACAGGGGCCCCTATAATTCACCCCTCCACTTT.

The V and J genes are TRBV5-6 and TRBJ2-1; D might be TRBD2 (5 bases). CDR3 size: 12 residues. Germline V gives CDR1 SGHDT, CDR2 YYEEEE. V dropped 3 bases and J dropped 10 bases, with 11 bases sitting between them. CDR3 sequence reads: CASSSDSDEQFF. CDR3 nucleotides: TGTGCCAGCAGCTCGGACTCTGACGAGCAGTTCTTC.

V is TRBV4-3 and J is TRBJ1-4; no firm D call. This CDR3 has 15 residues. The V end was cut by 1 base, the J end by 5 bases, with 11 bases between. CDR1 is LGHNA and CDR2 is YSLEER in the germline V gene. The CDR3 region is CASSQGSTGNEKLFF. CDR3 coding DNA: TGCGCCAGCAGCCAAGGTTCAACGGGAAATGAAAAACTGTTTTTT.

This chain's CDR3 is CSVAGQRNQPQHF. The CDR3 nucleotides are TGCAGCGTCGCCGGACAGCGCAATCAGCCCCAGCATTTT. The chain combines TRBV29-1 with TRBJ1-5, with D maybe TRBD1 (6 bases). In germline, CDR1 is SQVTM, CDR2 ANQGSEA. The CDR3 consists of 13 residues. V was trimmed by 6 bases and J by 2 bases, leaving 11 bases between them.

A single count supports this clone. The rearrangement links TRBV2 to TRBJ2-7; TRBD1 agrees at 8 bases. The V gene's germline CDR1 is SNHLY and CDR2 FYNNEI. The CDR3 extends over 13 amino acids. V dropped 3 bases and J dropped 7; count of bases not matched to a gene: 5. The CDR3 spells CASSEGQDGEQYF. The CDR3 DNA sequence: TGTGCCAGCAGTGAGGGACAGGATGGGGAGCAGTACTTC.

The V gene is TRBV19, the J gene TRBJ2-4; D call uncertain. Germline CDR1 is LNHDA and CDR2 is SQIVND (reference sequence). The CDR3 contains 13 residues. V lost 7 bases to trimming and J lost 1 base, with 8 bases between them. The CDR3 region has the DNA TGTGCCAGTAAAGAAACGGCCAAAAACATTCAGTACTTC. Translation gives CASKETAKNIQYF. The full variable domain, with the rest looked up from reference TRBV19 and TRBJ2-4, is DGGITQSPKYLFRKEGQNVTLSCEQNLNHDAMYWYRQDPGQGLRLIYYSQIVNDFQKGDIAEGYSVSREKKESFPLTVTSAQKNPTAFYLCASKETAKNIQYFGAGTRLSVL.

This sequence joins TRBV6-1 and TRBJ2-7; 11 bases are shared with TRBD2. The CDR3 extends over 16 amino acids. Germline-derived CDR1 and CDR2 are MNHNS and SASEGT. The J segment lost 6 bases and the V segment lost 4 bases, leaving 11 bases of the junction unmatched. The CDR3, as DNA: TGTGCCAGCAGTGCTGAGGGGACTAGCGGACTCCTCGAGCAGTACTTC. Translating it yields CASSAEGTSGLLEQYF.

This rearrangement joins TRBV18 to TRBJ2-5; weak D call: TRBD2 (6 bases). V was pared by 2 bases and J by 2 bases, with 15 bases between. Germline loops: CDR1 KGHSH, CDR2 LQKENI. The CDR3 consists of 16 residues. The CDR3 protein is CASSPAGPYSQETQYF. CDR3 coding DNA: TGTGCCAGCTCACCAGCGGGGCCGTACTCACAAGAGACCCAGTACTTC.

The chain links TRBV4-2 to TRBJ1-5, with a tentative D call TRBD1 (5 bases). Trimming pared 0 bases from V and 9 bases from J, leaving 21 bases between. CDR1 LGHNA and CDR2 YNFKEQ come from the germline V gene. The CDR3 has 17 amino acids. CDR3 DNA sequence: TGTGCCAGCAGCCAAGATAGGAGTGGGGGAACCGTAAGGCCCCAGCATTTT. Amino acid sequence: CASSQDRSGGTVRPQHF.

In this sample, this clone turned up once. V usage is TRBV7-2 and J usage is TRBJ1-5; D gene unclear. CDR1 SGHTA and CDR2 FQGNSA come from the germline V gene. The CDR3 has 14 residues. Trimming stripped 1 base from V and 9 bases from J, with 13 bases between. The CDR3 nucleotides are TGTGCCAGCAGCTTAGATACGGCTCAAGGGCCCCAGCATTTT. Residues: CASSLDTAQGPQHF.

The chain joins TRBV11-2 to TRBJ2-2; 10 bases agree with TRBD1. This CDR3 region has 16 residues. The germline CDR1 and CDR2 sequences are SGHAT and FQNNGV. Trimming removed 1 base from V and 5 bases from J; junction bases left unmatched: 4. CDR3 nucleotide sequence: TGTGCCAGCAGCTTAGCCCCGGGACAGGGGACCGGGGAGCTGTTTTTT. Translating gives CASSLAPGQGTGELFF. The whole variable domain, remainder taken from reference TRBV11-2 and TRBJ2-2, is EAGVAQSPRYKIIEKRQSVAFWCNPISGHATLYWYQQILGQGPKLLIQFQNNGVVDDSQLPKDRFSAERLKGVDSTLKIQPAKLEDSAVYLCASSLAPGQGTGELFFGEGSRLTVL.

V and J are TRBV5-6 and TRBJ2-1; no definite D call. The CDR3 totals 14 residues. CDR1 and CDR2 (germline): SGHDT, YYEEEE. With 4 bases removed from V and 4 bases from J, the gap between germline ends came to 12 bases. The CDR3 bases are TGTGCCAGCAGCAGCTGGCCCGCGTACAATGAGCAGTTCTTC. Residues: CASSSWPAYNEQFF.